This TCR beta chain was recorded in a study of blood T cell repertoires in COVID-19. As for the study in general: From T cells, B-cell-depleted T cells, or PBMCs came the material, which was cDNA or gDNA.

Profiling relied on immunoSEQ multiplex PCR, and the TCRdb table lists in-frame clones only, not all of them. The table lists more than 20,000 clones, about 88% of them singletons. V was pared by 1 base and J by 6 bases, with 5 bases of the junction left unmatched. This CDR3 has 15 amino acids. The V gene's germline CDR1 is SEHNR and CDR2 FQNEAQ (reference sequence). The J gene is TRBJ2-2, the V gene TRBV7-9; 7 nucleotides agree with TRBD1. The source material was peripheral blood. This receptor was taken from a human donor with active COVID-19. The donor label of this sample is uncertain. The CDR3 bases are TGTGCCAGCAGCTTAGTCGGGACAGCTTCCGGGGAGCTGTTTTTT. Protein sequence: CASSLVGTASGELFF.